The TCR beta chain under discussion was sequenced for a study of cytomegalovirus exposure and HLA in healthy donors. The PCR was carried out with 60 Vbeta primers and 13 Jbeta primers. Methods used by the authors: Approximately 10 million shared chains were among about 80 million unique TCR beta chains counted in a later analysis. Profiled with immunoSEQ multiplex PCR; TCRdb holds only in-frame clones, not every one. The V and J calls and clone size come from that table; D and trimming were worked out from the DNA. This sample carries under 150,000 clones, around 72% of them seen once, and the ten largest clones take less than 5%. Study-level results: Within the data, a cluster of highly shared sequence variants was likely a sequencing artifact. When analyzed later, a missense DCLRE1C variant was found to be linked to TCR beta V- and J-gene trimming.

V was clipped by 3 bases and J by 2 bases, with 16 bases between them. Looked up from germline, CDR1 is KGHSH and CDR2 is LQKENI. The CDR3 spans 16 residues. A word on this clone: Its target is unknown.

Sequencing was performed on PBMCs. The receptor was isolated from a man aged 50-60 years in good health and CMV-seropositive. The chain has TRBV18 and TRBJ1-1; D might be TRBD1 (6 bases). As DNA, the CDR3 is TGTGCCAGCTCACCGAAGAGGGGGGAGGGAAACACTGAAGCTTTCTTT. Residues: CASSPKRGEGNTEAFF.